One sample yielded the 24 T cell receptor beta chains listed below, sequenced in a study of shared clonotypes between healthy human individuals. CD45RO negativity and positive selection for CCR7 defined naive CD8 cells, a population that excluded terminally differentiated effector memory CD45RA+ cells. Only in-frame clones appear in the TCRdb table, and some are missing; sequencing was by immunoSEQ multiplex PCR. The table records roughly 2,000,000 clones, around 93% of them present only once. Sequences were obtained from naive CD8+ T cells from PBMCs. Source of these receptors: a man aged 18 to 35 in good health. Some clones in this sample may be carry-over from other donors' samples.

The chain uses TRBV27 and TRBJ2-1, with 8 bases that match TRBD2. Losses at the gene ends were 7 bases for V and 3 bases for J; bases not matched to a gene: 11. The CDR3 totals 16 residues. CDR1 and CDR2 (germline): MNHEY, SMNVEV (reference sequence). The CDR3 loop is CASKTKAGAVYNEQFF. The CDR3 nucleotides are TGTGCCAGCAAAACTAAAGCGGGAGCGGTCTACAATGAGCAGTTCTTC.

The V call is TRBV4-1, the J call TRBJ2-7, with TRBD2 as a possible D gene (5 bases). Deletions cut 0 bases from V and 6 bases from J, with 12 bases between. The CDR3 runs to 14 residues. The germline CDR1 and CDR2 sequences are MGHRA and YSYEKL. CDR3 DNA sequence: TGCGCCAGCAGCCAAGATCAGGCGGCGGGCGAGCAGTACTTC. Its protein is CASSQDQAAGEQYF.

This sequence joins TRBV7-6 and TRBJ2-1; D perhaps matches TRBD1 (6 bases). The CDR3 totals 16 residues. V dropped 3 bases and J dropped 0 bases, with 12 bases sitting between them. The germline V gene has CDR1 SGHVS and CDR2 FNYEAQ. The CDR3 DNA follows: TGTGCCAGCAGCTTTTTTGGGGGCAGCTCCTACAATGAGCAGTTCTTC. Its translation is CASSFFGGSSYNEQFF.

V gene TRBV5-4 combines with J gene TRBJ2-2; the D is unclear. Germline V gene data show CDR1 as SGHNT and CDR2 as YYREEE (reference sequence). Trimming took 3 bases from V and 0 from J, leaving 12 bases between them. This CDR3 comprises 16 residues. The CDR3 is CASSSPVHANTGELFF. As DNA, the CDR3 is TGTGCCAGCAGCTCTCCCGTACACGCGAACACCGGGGAGCTGTTTTTT.

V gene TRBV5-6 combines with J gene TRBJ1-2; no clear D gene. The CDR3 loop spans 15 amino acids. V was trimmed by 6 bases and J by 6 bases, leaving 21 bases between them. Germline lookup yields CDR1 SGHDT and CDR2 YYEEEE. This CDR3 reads CASKEGNSRKNGYTF. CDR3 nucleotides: TGTGCCAGCAAAGAGGGCAATAGTCGAAAGAATGGCTACACCTTC.

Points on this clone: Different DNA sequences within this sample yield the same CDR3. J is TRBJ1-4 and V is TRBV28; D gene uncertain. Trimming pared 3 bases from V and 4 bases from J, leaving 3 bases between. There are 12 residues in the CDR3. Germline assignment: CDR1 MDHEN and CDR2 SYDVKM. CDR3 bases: TGTGCCAGCAGTTTCGGTAATGAAAAACTGTTTTTT. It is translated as CASSFGNEKLFF.

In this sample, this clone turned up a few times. The CDR3 sequence: CSVEDLNTIYF. The CDR3 coding sequence is TGCAGCGTTGAAGACTTAAACACCATATATTTT. The rearrangement uses TRBV29-1 and TRBJ1-3; unclear D gene. V lost 0 bases to trimming and J lost 6 bases, with 3 bases between them. This CDR3 spans 11 amino acids. CDR1 and CDR2 (germline): SQVTM, ANQGSEA.

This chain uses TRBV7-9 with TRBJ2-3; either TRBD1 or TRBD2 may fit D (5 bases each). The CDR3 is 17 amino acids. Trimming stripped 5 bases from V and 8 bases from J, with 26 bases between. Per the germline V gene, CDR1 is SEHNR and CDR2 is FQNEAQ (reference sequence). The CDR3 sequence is CASSQDYIQGGVGTQYF. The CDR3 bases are TGTGCCAGCAGCCAAGACTACATCCAGGGTGGGGTCGGTACGCAGTATTTT.

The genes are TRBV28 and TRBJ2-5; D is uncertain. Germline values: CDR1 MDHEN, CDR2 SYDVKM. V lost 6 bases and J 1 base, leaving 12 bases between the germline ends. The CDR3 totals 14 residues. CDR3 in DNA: TGTGCCAGCAGCCGGCGAGGCCGCCAAGAGACCCAGTACTTC. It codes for CASSRRGRQETQYF.

As DNA, the CDR3 is TGTGCCAGCAGTTTCCGACTAATGGTCGGGGAGCTGTTTTTT. Residues: CASSFRLMVGELFF. The chain recombines TRBV28 with TRBJ2-2, with D tentatively TRBD2 (5 bases). CDR3 length: 14 residues. The V end was cut by 3 bases, the J end by 7 bases, with 12 bases between. Germline loops: CDR1 MDHEN, CDR2 SYDVKM. Based on the CDR3 plus reference TRBV28 and TRBJ2-2, the full variable domain is DVKVTQSSRYLVKRTGEKVFLECVQDMDHENMFWYRQDPGLGLRLIYFSYDVKMKEKGDIPEGYSVSREKKERFSLILESASTNQTSMYLCASSFRLMVGELFFGEGSRLTVL.

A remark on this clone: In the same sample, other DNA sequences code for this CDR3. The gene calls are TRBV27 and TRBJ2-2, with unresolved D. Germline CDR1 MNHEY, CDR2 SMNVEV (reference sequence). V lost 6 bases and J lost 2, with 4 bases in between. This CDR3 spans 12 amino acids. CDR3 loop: CASRLNTGELFF. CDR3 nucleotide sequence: TGTGCCAGCAGACTTAACACCGGGGAGCTGTTTTTT.

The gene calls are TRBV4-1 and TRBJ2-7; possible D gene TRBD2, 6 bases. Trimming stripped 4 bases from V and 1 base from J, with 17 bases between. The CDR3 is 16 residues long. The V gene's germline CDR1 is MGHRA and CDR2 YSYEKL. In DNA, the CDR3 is TGCGCCAGCAGCCCTTGGGCTCAGGGAGGATCCTACGAGCAGTACTTC. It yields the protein CASSPWAQGGSYEQYF.

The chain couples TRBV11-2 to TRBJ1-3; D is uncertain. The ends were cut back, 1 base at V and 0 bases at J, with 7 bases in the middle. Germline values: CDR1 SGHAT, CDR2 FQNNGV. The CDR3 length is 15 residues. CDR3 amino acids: CASSLVDRSGNTIYF. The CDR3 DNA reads TGTGCCAGCAGCTTAGTAGACCGCTCTGGAAACACCATATATTTT.

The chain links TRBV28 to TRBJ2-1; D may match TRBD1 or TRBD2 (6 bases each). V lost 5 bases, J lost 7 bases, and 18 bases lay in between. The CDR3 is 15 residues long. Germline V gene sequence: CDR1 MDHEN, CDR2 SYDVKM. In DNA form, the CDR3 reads TGTGCCAGCAGTCCTATGGGGGGCTTAGGGAATGAGCAGTTCTTC. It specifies CASSPMGGLGNEQFF.

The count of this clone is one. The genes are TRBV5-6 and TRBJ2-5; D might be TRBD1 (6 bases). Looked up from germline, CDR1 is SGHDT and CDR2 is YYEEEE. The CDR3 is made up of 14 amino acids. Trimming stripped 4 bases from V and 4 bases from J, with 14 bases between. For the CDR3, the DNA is TGTGCCAGCAGCGGAACAGGGAACGGAGAGACCCAGTACTTC. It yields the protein CASSGTGNGETQYF.

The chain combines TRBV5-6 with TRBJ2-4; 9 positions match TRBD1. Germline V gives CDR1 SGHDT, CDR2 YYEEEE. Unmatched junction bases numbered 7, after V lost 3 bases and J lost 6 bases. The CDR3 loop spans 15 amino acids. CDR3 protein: CASSSFGQGSNIQYF. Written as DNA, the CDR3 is TGTGCCAGCAGCTCCTTTGGACAGGGGTCAAACATTCAGTACTTC. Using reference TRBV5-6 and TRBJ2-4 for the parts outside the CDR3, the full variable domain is DAGVTQSPTHLIKTRGQQVTLRCSPKSGHDTVSWYQQALGQGPQFIFQYYEEEERQRGNFPDRFSGHQFPNYSSELNVNALLLGDSALYLCASSSFGQGSNIQYFGAGTRLSVL.

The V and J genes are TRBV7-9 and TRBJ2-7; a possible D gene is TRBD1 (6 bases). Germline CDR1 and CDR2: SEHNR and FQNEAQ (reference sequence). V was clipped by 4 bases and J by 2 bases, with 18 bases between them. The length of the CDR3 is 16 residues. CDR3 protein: CASSSTQGILTYEQYF. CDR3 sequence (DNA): TGTGCCAGCAGCTCAACACAGGGAATTTTAACCTACGAGCAGTACTTC.

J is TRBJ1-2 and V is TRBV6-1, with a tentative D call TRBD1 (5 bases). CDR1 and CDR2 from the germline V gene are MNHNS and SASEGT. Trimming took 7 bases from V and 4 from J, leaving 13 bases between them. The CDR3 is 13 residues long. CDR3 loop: CASITRGSYGYTF. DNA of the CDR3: TGTGCCAGCATTACAAGGGGCAGCTATGGCTACACCTTC.

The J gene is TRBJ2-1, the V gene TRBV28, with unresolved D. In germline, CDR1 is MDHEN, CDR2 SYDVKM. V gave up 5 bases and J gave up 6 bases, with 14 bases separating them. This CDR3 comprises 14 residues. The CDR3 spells CASSLKPRANEQFF. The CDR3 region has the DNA TGTGCCAGCAGTCTCAAACCCCGGGCCAATGAGCAGTTCTTC.

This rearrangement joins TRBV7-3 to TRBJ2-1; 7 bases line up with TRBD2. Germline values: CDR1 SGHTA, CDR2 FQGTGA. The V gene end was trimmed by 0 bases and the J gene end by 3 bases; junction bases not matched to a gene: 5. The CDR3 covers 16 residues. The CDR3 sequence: CASSLTGRGGYNEQFF. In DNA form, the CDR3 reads TGTGCCAGCAGCTTAACAGGGAGGGGAGGCTACAATGAGCAGTTCTTC.

DNA of the CDR3: TGTGCCAGCAGCGTAGCGGTGGGAAGTGGGGCCAACGTCCTGACTTTC. Protein product: CASSVAVGSGANVLTF. J is TRBJ2-6 and V is TRBV9, with D hard to call. The CDR3 is made up of 16 amino acids. Germline values: CDR1 SGDLS, CDR2 YYNGEE. Trimming removed 0 bases from V and 3 bases from J, with 10 bases in between. The entire variable domain, with the rest obtained from reference TRBV9 and TRBJ2-6, is as follows: DSGVTQTPKHLITATGQRVTLRCSPRSGDLSVYWYQQSLDQGLQFLIQYYNGEERAKGNILERFSAQQFPDLHSELNLSSLELGDSALYFCASSVAVGSGANVLTFGAGSRLTVL.

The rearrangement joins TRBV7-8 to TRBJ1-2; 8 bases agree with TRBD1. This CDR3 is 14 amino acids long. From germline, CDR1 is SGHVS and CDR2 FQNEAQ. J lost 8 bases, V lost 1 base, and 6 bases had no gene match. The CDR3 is CASSLDWTGLGYTF. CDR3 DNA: TGTGCCAGCAGCTTAGATTGGACAGGGTTAGGCTACACCTTC. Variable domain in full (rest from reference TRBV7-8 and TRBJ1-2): GAGVSQSPRYKVAKRGQDVALRCDPISGHVSLFWYQQALGQGPEFLTYFQNEAQLDKSGLPSDRFFAERPEGSVSTLKIQRTQQEDSAVYLCASSLDWTGLGYTFGSGTRLTVV.

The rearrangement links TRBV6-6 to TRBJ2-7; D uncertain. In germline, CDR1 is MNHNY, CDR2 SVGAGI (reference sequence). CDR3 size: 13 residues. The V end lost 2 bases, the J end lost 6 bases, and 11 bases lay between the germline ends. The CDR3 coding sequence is TGTGCCAGCAGTTACACTGGATTTGGCGAGCAGTACTTC. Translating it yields CASSYTGFGEQYF.

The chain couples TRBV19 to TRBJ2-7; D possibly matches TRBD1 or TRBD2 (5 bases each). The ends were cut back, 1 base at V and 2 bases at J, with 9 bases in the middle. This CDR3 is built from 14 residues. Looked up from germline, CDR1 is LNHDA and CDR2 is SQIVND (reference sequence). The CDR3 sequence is CASSIGDGTYEQYF. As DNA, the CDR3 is TGTGCCAGTAGTATAGGGGACGGAACCTACGAGCAGTACTTC.